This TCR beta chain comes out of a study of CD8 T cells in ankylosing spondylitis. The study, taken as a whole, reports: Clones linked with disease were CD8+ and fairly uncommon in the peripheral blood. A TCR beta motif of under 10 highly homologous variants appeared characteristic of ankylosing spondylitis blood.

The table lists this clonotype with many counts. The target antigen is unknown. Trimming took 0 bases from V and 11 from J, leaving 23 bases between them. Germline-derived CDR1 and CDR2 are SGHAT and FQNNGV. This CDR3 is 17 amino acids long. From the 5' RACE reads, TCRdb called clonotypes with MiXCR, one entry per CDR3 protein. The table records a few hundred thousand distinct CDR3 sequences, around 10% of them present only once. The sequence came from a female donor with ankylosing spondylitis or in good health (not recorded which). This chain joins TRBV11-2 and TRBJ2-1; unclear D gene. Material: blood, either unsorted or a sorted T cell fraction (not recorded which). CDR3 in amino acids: CASSLDFRHWVDLQQFF. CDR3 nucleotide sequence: TGTGCCAGCAGCTTAGATTTCCGACACTGGGTCGACCTTCAGCAGTTCTTC.